This record looks at one T cell receptor beta chain sequence and its context. Data came from immunoSEQ multiplex PCR; TCRdb stores just in-frame clones and leaves some out. Here the sample spans about 74,000 clones, about 91% being singletons. In germline, CDR1 is MNHNS, CDR2 SASEGT. J lost 1 base, V lost 2 bases, and 4 bases had no gene match. This CDR3 comprises 15 residues. This sample is drawn from a study of blood T cell repertoires in COVID-19. Study background: Acute and convalescent COVID-19 specimens originated in the United States, Italy and Spain. PBMCs, B-cell-depleted T cells, or T cells were the source of the cDNA or gDNA that made up the material.

The receptor comes from a woman older than 75 with active or convalescent COVID-19. The chain is built from TRBV6-1 and TRBJ1-2; 7 nucleotides agree with TRBD1. Input material: peripheral blood. CDR3 protein: CASSEMGTVNYGYTF. The CDR3, as DNA: TGTGCCAGCAGTGAAATGGGGACAGTTAACTATGGCTACACCTTC.